This T cell receptor (beta chain) was sequenced in a study of Ad26.COV2.S vaccination and SARS-CoV-2 variants (dated by TCRdb to the early 2020s). With regard to the full study: TCRbeta repertoire sequencing was used to assess the specificity and breadth of SARS-CoV-2-reactive T cell receptors after Ad26.COV2.S vaccination. The TCR-sequenced set comprised about 32 samples: approximately 19 Ad26.COV2.S vaccine recipients, 5 placebo recipients and 8 SARS-CoV-2 convalescent individuals. Findings and caveats that apply to the study as a whole: Substantial breadth of spike-specific CD8+ and CD4+ T cell responses was reported after vaccination. It was noted by the authors that total T cell responses may have been underestimated by the TCR breadth and depth analyses. Vaccine and placebo recipients had comparable non-spike TCR breadth, which fits with the vaccine containing only spike. Compared with placebo recipients, Ad26.COV2.S recipients showed higher spike-specific TCR breadth (P = 0.0014).

The CDR3, from cysteine to phenylalanine, totals 13 residues. The only DNA kept is the CDR3, 39 bases in frame from the first base. As encoded in the germline V gene (reference sequence), CDR1 is LGHDT while CDR2 is YNNKEL. V is cut by 3 bases and J by 0 bases, and the space between the germline ends is 6 bases. To note about this clone: No antigen is known for it. No quality values exist for individual bases; no much larger clone is one base distant.

The time point label on this specimen signifies: individuals recovered from natural SARS-CoV-2 infection. The immunoSEQ Assay was the method used to sequence TCRbeta CDR3 regions. After extraction, genomic DNA underwent amplification by bias-controlled multiplex PCR, followed by high-throughput sequencing. The original pipeline was this. To quantify the absolute abundance of each unique TCRbeta CDR3 region, sequences were collapsed and filtered. T cell fraction was estimated by normalizing TCRbeta template counts to usable DNA, which was measured by amplifying reference genes present in all nucleated cells. Repertoire TCRs were annotated as SARS-CoV-2-specific when V gene, CDR3 amino acid sequence and J gene were exactly matched to a known reactive TCR set. The reference SARS-CoV-2 TCR set was derived from MIRA and filtered for enrichment in COVID-19-positive ImmuneCODE repertoires, a step that removed public or cross-reactive TCRs. Using the MIRA antigens, annotated TCRs were further analysed by specific ORF or by position within an ORF. Depth was the summed frequency of annotated unique rearrangements, while breadth was defined as annotated unique rearrangements over total unique productive rearrangements. Two-sided Wilcoxon rank-sum tests were applied when comparing TCR breadth between groups. TCRdb took over this immuneACCESS table, retaining in-frame rearrangements with V and J assigned. Such tables are incomplete; in checked studies, under half of the missing clones stem from an unresolved V gene, and the remainder is unexplained. V and J calls and clone size follow that table, whereas D and trimming were derived from the DNA. For this sample the table gives just over 350,000 clones, of which about 92% were detected only once. Around 4.2% of the sample is held by the ten biggest clonotypes.

This clonotype was sampled from a human donor who had recovered from COVID-19. The specimen was peripheral blood, collected after recovery from COVID-19. The chain uses TRBV3-1 (or the pseudogene TRBV3-2) and TRBJ2-7; no D gene can be assigned with confidence. The DNA is TGTGCCAGCAGCCACCGCCTCTCCTACGAGCAGTACTTC. This yields the protein CASSHRLSYEQYF.